This T cell receptor (beta chain) was sequenced in a study of blood T cells in healthy people across ages. Whole-study findings and limits: Donors of long life had a larger count of naive CD4+ cells and greater diversity than aged donors.

Trimming cost V 5 bases and J 10 bases; bases outside gene matches: 14. The CDR3 consists of 15 residues. It was ten milliliters of peripheral blood that were drawn from each donor. The use of a sample-barcoded 5' primer and a J-beta primer mix characterized a second PCR of about 7 to 12 cycles. Every cDNA molecule bore a tag from a template-switch adaptor containing 12 random nucleotides. One entry per CDR3 protein, called by TCRdb with MiXCR from the 5' RACE reads. This table has 650,000 to 1,000,000 distinct CDR3 sequences, about 34% appearing once. Details on this clonotype: What it binds is not known.

The receptor comes from a man between 18 and 29 years old in good health. This chain connects TRBV12-3 or TRBV12-4 to TRBJ2-7, with 10 positions matching TRBD1. The sequenced sample was blood. CDR3 loop: CASSPGEGQGTTQYF. The CDR3 region has the DNA TGTGCCAGCAGTCCCGGGGAGGGACAGGGGACAACTCAGTACTTC.